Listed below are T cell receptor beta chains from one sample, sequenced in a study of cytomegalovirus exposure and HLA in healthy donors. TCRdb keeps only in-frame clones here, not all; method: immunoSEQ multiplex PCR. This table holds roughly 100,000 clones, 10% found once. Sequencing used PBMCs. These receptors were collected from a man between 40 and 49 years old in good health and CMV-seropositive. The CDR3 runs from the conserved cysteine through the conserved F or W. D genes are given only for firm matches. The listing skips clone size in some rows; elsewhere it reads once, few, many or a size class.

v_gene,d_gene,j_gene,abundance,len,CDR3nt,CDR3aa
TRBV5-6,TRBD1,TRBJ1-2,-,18,TGTGCCACCTATCGGATCCGGGACAGGGGACTTACTAACTATGGCTACACCTTC,CATYRIRDRGLTNYGYTF
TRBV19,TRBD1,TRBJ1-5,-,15,TGTGCCAGTAGTCACGACAGGGCTGGCAATCAGCCCCAGCATTTT,CASSHDRAGNQPQHF
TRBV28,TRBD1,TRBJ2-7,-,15,TGTGCCAGCAGCCGAAAGGGGGCAGGGAAAAAGGAGCAGTACTTC,CASSRKGAGKKEQYF
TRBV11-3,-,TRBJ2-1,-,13,TGTGCCAGCAGCTTAGGGATCGCGGGTGAGCAGTTCTTC,CASSLGIAGEQFF
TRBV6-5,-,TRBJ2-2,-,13,TGTGCCAGCAGTCTGGACTGGACCGGGGAGCTGTTTTTT,CASSLDWTGELFF
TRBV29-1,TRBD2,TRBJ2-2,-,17,TGCAGCGTTGAGGTCGACCACCTAGCGGTTACCACCGGGGAGCTGTTTTTT,CSVEVDHLAVTTGELFF
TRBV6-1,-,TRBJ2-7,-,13,TGTGCCAGCTCACCAGGACACTCCTACGAGCAGTACTTC,CASSPGHSYEQYF
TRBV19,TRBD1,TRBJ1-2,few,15,TGTGCCAGTAGTATATGGAGGGACAGGATGTATGGCTACACCTTC,CASSIWRDRMYGYTF
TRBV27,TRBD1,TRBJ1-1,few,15,TGTGCCAGCAGTTCGATCCCAGGGGGCCACACTGAAGCTTTCTTT,CASSSIPGGHTEAFF
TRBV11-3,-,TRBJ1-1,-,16,TGTGCCAGCAGCCCCCCCCCACGGGGGAGGTACACTGAAGCTTTCTTT,CASSPPPRGRYTEAFF
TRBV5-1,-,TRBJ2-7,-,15,TGCGCCAGCAGCCAGTCCGCGGCTCCCGCCTACGAGCAGTACTTC,CASSQSAAPAYEQYF
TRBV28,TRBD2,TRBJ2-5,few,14,TGTGCCAGCAGTCCAGCGGGAGGGCTGGAGACCCAGTACTTC,CASSPAGGLETQYF
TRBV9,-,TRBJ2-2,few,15,TGTGCCAGCAGCGCCACGGGACAACTCACCGGGGAGCTGTTTTTT,CASSATGQLTGELFF
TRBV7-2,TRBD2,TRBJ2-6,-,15,TGTGCCAGCAGCACCGCGGGGGAGGGGGCCAACGTCCTGACTTTC,CASSTAGEGANVLTF
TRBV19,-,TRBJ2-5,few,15,TGTGCCAGTAGTATAGGTCCCGAGGGTTCCGGGACCCAGTACTTC,CASSIGPEGSGTQYF
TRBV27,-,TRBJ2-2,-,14,TGTGCCAGCAGTCAATACCCCGGGGCCGGGGAGCTGTTTTTT,CASSQYPGAGELFF
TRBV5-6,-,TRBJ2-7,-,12,TGTGCCAGCAGCTACACTATCGACGAGCAGTACTTC,CASSYTIDEQYF
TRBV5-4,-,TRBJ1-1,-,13,TGTGCCAGCAGCTCCGACTGGGACACTGAAGCTTTCTTT,CASSSDWDTEAFF
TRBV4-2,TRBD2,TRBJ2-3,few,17,TGTGCCAGCAGCTTGGGAAGGAGTAGCGGGAGCACAGATACGCAGTATTTT,CASSLGRSSGSTDTQYF
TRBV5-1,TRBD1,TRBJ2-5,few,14,TGCGCCAGCAGCCCGACAGGGAGTCTAGAGACCCAGTACTTC,CASSPTGSLETQYF
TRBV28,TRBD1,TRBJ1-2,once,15,TGTGCCAGCAGTTTACCGGACAGGCCCAAATATGGCTACACCTTC,CASSLPDRPKYGYTF
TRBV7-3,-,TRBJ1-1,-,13,TGTGCCAGCAGCTTACAAGGGGACACTGAAGCTTTCTTT,CASSLQGDTEAFF
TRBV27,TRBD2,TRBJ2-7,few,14,TGTGCCAGCAGTTTGGGGACTAGAGCGTACGAGCAGTACTTC,CASSLGTRAYEQYF
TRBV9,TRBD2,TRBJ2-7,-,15,TGTGCCAGCAGCGTAGGGACTAGCGTTCTATACGAGCAGTACTTC,CASSVGTSVLYEQYF
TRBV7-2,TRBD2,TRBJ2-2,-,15,TGTGCCAGCAGCCCGTGGGCGGGAGGGACCGGGGAGCTGTTTTTT,CASSPWAGGTGELFF
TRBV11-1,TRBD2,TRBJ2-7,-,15,TGTGCCAGCAGCTTAGGTCGTAGCGGGAGTGTCGAGCAGTACTTC,CASSLGRSGSVEQYF
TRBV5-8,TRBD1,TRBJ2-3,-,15,TGTGCCAGCAGCCCGGGACAGACTAGCACAGATACGCAGTATTTT,CASSPGQTSTDTQYF
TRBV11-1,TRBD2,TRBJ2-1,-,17,TGTGCCAGCAGCTTAGTAGCTAGCGGGAGGGCCCACAATGAGCAGTTCTTC,CASSLVASGRAHNEQFF
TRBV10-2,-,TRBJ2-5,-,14,TGCGCCAGCAGTGCGGACAGCCGGAGAGAGACCCAGTACTTC,CASSADSRRETQYF
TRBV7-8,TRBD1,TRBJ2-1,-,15,TGTGCCAGCAGCTTCCAGGACAGGGGTTCGAGTGAGCAGTTCTTC,CASSFQDRGSSEQFF
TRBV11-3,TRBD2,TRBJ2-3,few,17,TGTGCCAGCAGCTTAGGAGGGACTAGCGGGAGCACAGATACGCAGTATTTT,CASSLGGTSGSTDTQYF
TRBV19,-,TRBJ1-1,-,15,TGTGCCAGTAGCGAAGGGACAAGGACAGACACTGAAGCTTTCTTT,CASSEGTRTDTEAFF
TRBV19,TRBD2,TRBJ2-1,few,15,TGTGCCAGTAACCTGGGAACTAGCGGCTACAATGAGCAGTTCTTC,CASNLGTSGYNEQFF
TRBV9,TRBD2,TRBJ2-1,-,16,TGTGCCAGCAGCGCTGCGACTAGCGGGAGAGCAAATGAGCAGTTCTTC,CASSAATSGRANEQFF
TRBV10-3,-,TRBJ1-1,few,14,TGTGCCATCAGTCAATTGGGGGGAGGGCCTGAAGCTTTCTTT,CAISQLGGGPEAFF
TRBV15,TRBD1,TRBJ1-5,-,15,TGTGCCACCAGCCCGGGACAGTTAGAGGCACAGCCCCAGCATTTT,CATSPGQLEAQPQHF
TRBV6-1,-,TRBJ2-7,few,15,TGTGCCAGCAGTGAACCGGCGGAAAGCTCCTACGAGCAGTACTTC,CASSEPAESSYEQYF
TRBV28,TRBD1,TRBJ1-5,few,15,TGTGCCAGCAGTCACCGGGACAGGGACAATCAGCCCCAGCATTTT,CASSHRDRDNQPQHF
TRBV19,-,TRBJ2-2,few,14,TGTGCCAGTTTAGGACAGCCGAACACCGGGGAGCTGTTTTTT,CASLGQPNTGELFF
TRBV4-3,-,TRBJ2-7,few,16,TGCGCCAGCAGCCAAGAAGGTTCCCAGGGTCGCTACGAGCAGTACTTC,CASSQEGSQGRYEQYF
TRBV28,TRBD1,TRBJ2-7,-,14,TGTGCCAGCAGTCCCGGACAGGGTTCCTACGAGCAGTACTTC,CASSPGQGSYEQYF
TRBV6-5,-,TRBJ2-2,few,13,TGTGCCAGCAGTTCAGGGCGCACCGGGGAGCTGTTTTTT,CASSSGRTGELFF
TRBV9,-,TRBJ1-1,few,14,TGTGCCAGCAGCGCAGGGGACAAGAACACTGAAGCTTTCTTT,CASSAGDKNTEAFF
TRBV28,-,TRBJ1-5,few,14,TGTGCCAGCAGTCACCGGGTCCGCGATCAGCCCCAGCATTTT,CASSHRVRDQPQHF
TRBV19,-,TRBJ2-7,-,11,TGTGCCAGTAGTATTGCAGAAGAGCAGTACTTC,CASSIAEEQYF
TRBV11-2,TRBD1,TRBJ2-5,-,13,TGTGCCAGCAGCGGGGACAGGGTAGAGACCCAGTACTTC,CASSGDRVETQYF
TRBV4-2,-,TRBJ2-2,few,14,TGTGCCAGCAGCCTCACAGGGACCACCGGGGAGCTGTTTTTT,CASSLTGTTGELFF
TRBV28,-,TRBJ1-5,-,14,TGTGCCAGCAGTTTATTGGGCAGCAATCAGCCCCAGCATTTT,CASSLLGSNQPQHF
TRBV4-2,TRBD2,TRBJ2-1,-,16,TGTGCCAGCAGCCCTAGTCTAGCAGCGGGAGTCAATGAGCAGTTCTTC,CASSPSLAAGVNEQFF
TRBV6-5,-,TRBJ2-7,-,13,TGTGCCAGCAGCACTGGTAGAGGCTACGAGCAGTACTTC,CASSTGRGYEQYF
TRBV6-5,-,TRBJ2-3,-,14,TGTGCCAGCAGTTACGGGGAGGCCACAGATACGCAGTATTTT,CASSYGEATDTQYF
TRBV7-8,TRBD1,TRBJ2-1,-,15,TGTGCCAGCAGCGAGGACAGGGGGCGAAACAATGAGCAGTTCTTC,CASSEDRGRNNEQFF
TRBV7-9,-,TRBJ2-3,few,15,TGTGCCAGCACCCCCTCGAGTGTGAGCACAGATACGCAGTATTTT,CASTPSSVSTDTQYF
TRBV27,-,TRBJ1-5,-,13,TGTGCCAGCAGCCTCCGTCGGAATCAGCCCCAGCATTTT,CASSLRRNQPQHF